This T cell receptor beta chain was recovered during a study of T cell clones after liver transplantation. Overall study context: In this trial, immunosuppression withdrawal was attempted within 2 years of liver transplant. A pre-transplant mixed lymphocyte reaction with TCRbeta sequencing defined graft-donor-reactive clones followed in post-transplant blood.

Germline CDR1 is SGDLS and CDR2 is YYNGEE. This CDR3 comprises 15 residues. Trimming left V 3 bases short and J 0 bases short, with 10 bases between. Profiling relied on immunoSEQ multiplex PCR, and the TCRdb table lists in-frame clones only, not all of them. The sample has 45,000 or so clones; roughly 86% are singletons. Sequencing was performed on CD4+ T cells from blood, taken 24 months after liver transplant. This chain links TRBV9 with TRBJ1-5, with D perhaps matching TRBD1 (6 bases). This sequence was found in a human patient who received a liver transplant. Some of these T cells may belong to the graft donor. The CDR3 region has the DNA TGTGCCAGCAGCGCGGGGACACTTAGCAATCAGCCCCAGCATTTT. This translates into CASSAGTLSNQPQHF.